This record concerns one T cell receptor (beta chain) sequence. The antigen is undetermined. The data stem from a study of OX40 agonist ivuxolimab in advanced cancers. Findings of the study overall: Among T cells, CD8+ cells averaged more expanded clones than CD4+ cells.

The timepoints at which blood was sampled were baseline, cycle 4 day 1, and cycle 7 day 1. In germline, CDR1 is SGHDT, CDR2 YYEEEE. V was pared by 0 bases and J by 2 bases, with 3 bases of the junction left unmatched. There are 15 residues in the CDR3. The data were produced by immunoSEQ multiplex PCR, yet TCRdb's version contains in-frame clones alone and is incomplete. Of over 95,000 clones in the sample, roughly four fifths were seen once. Sequenced here: CD4+ or CD8+ T cells sorted from blood, sampled in a trial of the OX40 agonist ivuxolimab. J is TRBJ2-5 and V is TRBV5-6; 8 bases agree with TRBD2. This sequence was found in an adult with an advanced solid tumor such as melanoma, head and neck, liver or kidney cancer. The CDR3 region is CASSLAGGLQETQYF. CDR3 sequence (DNA): TGTGCCAGCAGCTTGGCGGGAGGGCTACAAGAGACCCAGTACTTC.